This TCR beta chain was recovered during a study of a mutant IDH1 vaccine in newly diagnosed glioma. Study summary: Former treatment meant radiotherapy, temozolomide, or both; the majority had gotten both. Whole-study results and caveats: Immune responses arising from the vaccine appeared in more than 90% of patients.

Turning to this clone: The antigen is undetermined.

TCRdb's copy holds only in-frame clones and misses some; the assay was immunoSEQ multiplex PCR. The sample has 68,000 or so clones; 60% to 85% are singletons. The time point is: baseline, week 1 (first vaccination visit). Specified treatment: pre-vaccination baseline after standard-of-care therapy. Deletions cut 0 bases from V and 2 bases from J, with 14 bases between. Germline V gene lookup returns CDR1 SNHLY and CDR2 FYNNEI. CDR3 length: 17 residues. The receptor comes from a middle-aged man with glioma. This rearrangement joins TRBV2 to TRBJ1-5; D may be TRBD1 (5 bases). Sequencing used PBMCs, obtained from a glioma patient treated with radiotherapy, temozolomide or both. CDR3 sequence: CASSEAPGARGNQPQHF. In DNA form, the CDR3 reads TGTGCCAGCAGTGAAGCGCCCGGGGCACGGGGCAATCAGCCCCAGCATTTT.